These 17 T cell receptor beta chains share one sample of origin, sequenced in a study of T cell changes during pregnancy in multiple sclerosis. TCRdb's copy holds only in-frame clones and misses some; the assay was immunoSEQ multiplex PCR. Here the sample spans 75,000 to 80,000 clones, 93% being singletons. The material sequenced was peripheral blood, taken after pregnancy. The receptors come from a female donor in good health, enrolled as a control in a pregnancy study.

The chain carries TRBV27 and TRBJ2-4, with D possibly being TRBD1 (6 bases). The germline gives CDR1 MNHEY, CDR2 SMNVEV (reference sequence). CDR3 length: 16 residues. V was cut by 5 bases and J by 1 base, with 15 bases left in between. DNA for the CDR3: TGTGCCAGCAGTACTTACAGGGTGGGCGCCAAAAACATTCAGTACTTC. It translates to CASSTYRVGAKNIQYF.

The chain couples TRBV18 to TRBJ1-4; D unresolved. The V and J ends lost 0 bases and 10 bases respectively, with 12 bases between them. Germline V CDR1 and CDR2: KGHSH, LQKENI. The CDR3 extends over 14 amino acids. CDR3 loop: CASSPPITERKLFF. DNA for the CDR3: TGTGCCAGCTCACCACCTATAACAGAAAGAAAACTGTTTTTT. Full variable domain (outside the CDR3, taken from reference TRBV18 and TRBJ1-4): NAGVMQNPRHLVRRRGQEARLRCSPMKGHSHVYWYRQLPEEGLKFMVYLQKENIIDESGMPKERFSAEFPKEGPSILRIQQVVRGDSAAYFCASSPPITERKLFFGSGTQLSVL.

The chain uses TRBV5-1 and TRBJ2-1; 8 bases match TRBD2. This CDR3 has 16 residues. Germline V gene lookup returns CDR1 SGHRS and CDR2 YFSETQ. V dropped 4 bases and J dropped 6; count of bases not matched to a gene: 12. DNA for the CDR3: TGCGCCAGCAGCCTGCTGCTAGCGGGTCTGGTCAATGAGCAGTTCTTC. This encodes CASSLLLAGLVNEQFF. Based on the CDR3 plus reference TRBV5-1 and TRBJ2-1, the full variable domain is KAGVTQTPRYLIKTRGQQVTLSCSPISGHRSVSWYQQTPGQGLQFLFEYFSETQRNKGNFPGRFSGRQFSNSRSEMNVSTLELGDSALYLCASSLLLAGLVNEQFFGPGTRLTVL.

The chain links TRBV21-1 to TRBJ2-1; the listed D gene, TRBD2, was not tested against the DNA. TRBV21-1 is given as a pseudogene. CDR3 length: 16 amino acids. CDR3 DNA sequence: TGTGCCAGCAGCAAAGGAGGTAGCGGGGTGGGGAATGAGCAGTTCTTC. It specifies CASSKGGSGVGNEQFF.

J is TRBJ1-4 and V is TRBV10-3; D remains unclear. The CDR3 runs 12 residues. V shed 6 bases and J shed 3 bases, with 5 bases lying between them. Germline assignment: CDR1 ENHRY and CDR2 SYGVKD. The CDR3 DNA reads TGTGCCATCAGGGCCTCTAATGAAAAACTGTTTTTT. Encoded protein: CAIRASNEKLFF.

This clone was observed a handful of times. The chain couples TRBV4-3 to TRBJ2-7, with 10 bases aligning to TRBD2. The CDR3 covers 17 residues. Trimming at V came to 1 base and at J to 3 bases, leaving 9 bases not matched to a gene. The germline CDR1 and CDR2 sequences are LGHNA and YSLEER. The CDR3 here is CASSQVLAGAHLYEQYF. The CDR3 DNA reads TGCGCCAGCAGCCAAGTCCTAGCGGGGGCTCACCTCTACGAGCAGTACTTC.

The chain combines TRBV18 with TRBJ2-5; unclear D gene. Trimming cost V 2 bases and J 2 bases, with 12 bases left between them. The CDR3 is 15 amino acids. Per germline, CDR1 KGHSH and CDR2 LQKENI. CDR3: CASSPLRGGQETQYF. CDR3 bases: TGTGCCAGCTCACCATTGCGCGGTGGGCAAGAGACCCAGTACTTC.

As DNA, the CDR3 is TGTGCCAGCAGCTCCACACACTGGGCAGGCGAGCAGTACTTC. Translation gives CASSSTHWAGEQYF. The V call is TRBV7-2, the J call TRBJ2-7; no definite D call. The germline V gene has CDR1 SGHTA and CDR2 FQGNSA. V lost 4 bases to trimming and J lost 6 bases, with 16 bases between them. This CDR3 spans 14 amino acids.

V usage is TRBV28 and J usage is TRBJ2-5, with TRBD2 matching over 10 bases. The germline CDR1 and CDR2 sequences are MDHEN and SYDVKM. The CDR3 extends over 14 amino acids. V lost 7 bases to trimming and J lost 5 bases; unmatched junction nucleotides: 7. This chain's CDR3 is CASTVAGGGETQYF. DNA for the CDR3: TGTGCCAGCACCGTAGCGGGAGGTGGGGAGACCCAGTACTTC.

In DNA, the CDR3 is TGTGCCAGCAGTCCCAGGGGACAGGTCGGCCACGAGCAGTACTTC. Residues: CASSPRGQVGHEQYF. The rearrangement uses TRBV5-7 and TRBJ2-7; 8 nucleotides line up with TRBD1. TRBV5-7 is recorded as an ORF, its role being uncertain. The CDR3 has 15 residues. J lost 5 bases, V lost 5 bases, and 12 bases had no gene match.

V is TRBV2 and J is TRBJ2-1; perhaps TRBD2 as D (5 bases). CDR1 is SNHLY and CDR2 is FYNNEI in the germline V gene. The CDR3 contains 14 residues. Trimming took 4 bases from V and 4 from J, leaving 11 bases between them. In DNA, the CDR3 is TGTGCCAGCAGTGTATCTGGGAGATACAATGAGCAGTTCTTC. Translated, it gives CASSVSGRYNEQFF.

This clone came up a few times. V is TRBV9 and J is TRBJ1-1; TRBD1 is a possible D gene (5 bases). Trimming removed 1 base at V and 4 bases at J, with 14 bases between. Germline V CDR1 and CDR2: SGDLS, YYNGEE. This CDR3 is 15 amino acids long. CDR3 DNA: TGTGCCAGCAGCGTACTAGGTCAGGGAAGCACTGAAGCTTTCTTT. Protein product: CASSVLGQGSTEAFF.

The rearrangement links TRBV29-1 to TRBJ2-7; possible D gene TRBD1, 5 bases. Trimming left V 7 bases short and J 2 bases short, with 24 bases between. The germline V gene encodes CDR1 SQVTM and CDR2 ANQGSEA. The CDR3 has 16 residues. CDR3 in amino acids: CSAATGFLYYPYEQYF. As DNA, the CDR3 is TGCAGCGCCGCCACAGGTTTCCTCTATTACCCCTACGAGCAGTACTTC.

This chain links TRBV10-3 with TRBJ2-2, with 8 bases lining up with TRBD1. Losses at the gene ends were 6 bases for V and 6 bases for J; bases not matched to a gene: 9. The CDR3 covers 15 residues. The V gene's germline CDR1 is ENHRY and CDR2 SYGVKD. The CDR3 sequence is CAISRGQGGAGELFF. Written as DNA, the CDR3 is TGTGCCATCAGCAGGGGGCAGGGGGGAGCCGGGGAGCTGTTTTTT.

The J gene is TRBJ2-1, the V gene TRBV30, with TRBD1 identical over 11 bases. Germline lookup yields CDR1 GTSNPN and CDR2 SVGIG (reference sequence). J was trimmed by 6 bases and V by 0 bases; bases with no gene match: 4. The CDR3 has 15 amino acids. The CDR3 is CAWSVIGTGGNEQFF. The CDR3 DNA reads as TGTGCCTGGAGTGTAATAGGGACAGGGGGCAATGAGCAGTTCTTC.

V is TRBV19 and J is TRBJ1-5; D is uncertain. CDR1 LNHDA and CDR2 SQIVND come from the germline V gene (reference sequence). The CDR3 has 14 amino acids. The V gene lost 10 bases and the J gene lost 0 bases, with 13 bases spanning the gap. CDR3 sequence reads: CATMVRDSNQPQHF. Written as DNA, the CDR3 is TGTGCCACCATGGTGCGGGATAGCAATCAGCCCCAGCATTTT.

DNA of the CDR3: TGTGCCAGCTCCCCCGGGACAGTAAAGGCTGAAGCTTTCTTT. This translates into CASSPGTVKAEAFF. The V gene is TRBV18, the J gene TRBJ1-1; TRBD1 matches at 7 bases. CDR1 is KGHSH and CDR2 is LQKENI in the germline V gene. Trimming at V came to 6 bases and at J to 6 bases, leaving 10 bases not matched to a gene. The CDR3 totals 14 residues.